This entry lists 27 T cell receptor beta chains sequenced from one sample in a study of blood T cell repertoires in COVID-19. The data were produced by immunoSEQ multiplex PCR, yet TCRdb's version contains in-frame clones alone and is incomplete. The table shows 150,000 to 200,000 clones, with roughly 91% occurring only once. Sequencing was done on a sample of peripheral blood. These receptors came from a human donor in a cohort sampled during active COVID-19.

This clone has a single count. For the CDR3, the DNA is TGTGCCACCAGTGAGGCCGGGACAGGGACAACCGGGGAGCTGTTTTTT. This translates into CATSEAGTGTTGELFF. The chain couples TRBV24-1 to TRBJ2-2, with 9 nucleotides matching TRBD1. After removal of 4 bases from V and 5 bases from J, the junction contained 7 bases not matched to a gene. The germline gives CDR1 KGHDR, CDR2 SFDVKD. This CDR3 region has 16 residues.

The V and J genes are TRBV5-1 and TRBJ1-6, with D perhaps matching TRBD1 (5 bases). The CDR3 covers 16 residues. The germline V and J ends were trimmed by 1 base and 6 bases, with 14 bases remaining between them. The V gene's germline CDR1 is SGHRS and CDR2 YFSETQ. CDR3 sequence: CASSLSQGAINSPLHF. The CDR3 coding sequence is TGCGCCAGCAGCTTGTCCCAGGGCGCTATTAATTCACCCCTCCACTTT.

The chain is built from TRBV3-1 (or the pseudogene TRBV3-2) and TRBJ2-7; possibly TRBD1 for D (7 bases). Trimming removed 8 bases from V and 4 bases from J, with 21 bases in between. This CDR3 region has 15 residues. The V gene's germline CDR1 is LGHDT and CDR2 YNNKEL (reference sequence). CDR3 sequence (DNA): TGTGCCAGCTCCCAGGGGGGCACCCACCTATACGAGCAGTACTTC. This translates into CASSQGGTHLYEQYF.

The chain couples TRBV6-7 to TRBJ1-5; 7 nucleotides align to TRBD1. TRBV6-7 is placed among ORFs of uncertain function. CDR3 size: 14 residues. V was clipped by 9 bases and J by 4 bases; unmatched bases: 9. This chain's CDR3 is CASSRKTGNQPQHF. DNA for the CDR3: TGTGCCAGTTCGCGGAAGACAGGGAATCAGCCCCAGCATTTT.

The chain has TRBV5-6 and TRBJ1-2; TRBD1 matches at 7 bases. V lost 4 bases and J lost 6; bases outside the gene matches: 6. CDR1 is SGHDT, CDR2 YYEEEE, per germline. CDR3 length equals 13 residues. The CDR3 loop is CASSPGTADGYTF. The CDR3 coding sequence is TGTGCCAGCAGCCCCGGGACAGCCGATGGCTACACCTTC.

The V and J genes are TRBV11-2 and TRBJ2-5, with 7 bases fitting TRBD1. The trim removed 5 bases at V and 4 bases at J, leaving 7 bases unmatched. The CDR3 is made up of 14 amino acids. Germline values: CDR1 SGHAT, CDR2 FQNNGV. Written as DNA, the CDR3 is TGTGCCAGCAGCCGGGACAGTATAACAGAGACCCAGTACTTC. Translated, it gives CASSRDSITETQYF.

The CDR3 loop is CASSAGLDGYGYTF. CDR3 DNA sequence: TGTGCCAGCAGCGCAGGACTTGATGGCTATGGCTACACCTTC. The gene calls are TRBV11-2 and TRBJ1-2; D unresolved. Germline CDR1 reads SGHAT; CDR2 reads FQNNGV. The CDR3 totals 14 residues. V lost 5 bases and J lost 4, with 14 bases in between.

The chain has TRBV5-4 and TRBJ2-1; 9 nucleotides agree with TRBD2. Germline V gene lookup returns CDR1 SGHNT and CDR2 YYREEE (reference sequence). V was pared by 2 bases and J by 6 bases, with 0 bases of the junction left unmatched. This CDR3 comprises 13 residues. CDR3 sequence: CASSFSGGNEQFF. The CDR3 nucleotides are TGTGCCAGCAGCTTTAGCGGGGGCAATGAGCAGTTCTTC.

The genes are TRBV7-9 and TRBJ1-2, with 7 bases that match TRBD1. Germline trimming cut 1 base from V and 7 bases from J; bases unmatched to any gene: 3. The germline V gene encodes CDR1 SEHNR and CDR2 FQNEAQ (reference sequence). The CDR3 totals 13 residues. CDR3 DNA sequence: TGTGCCAGCAGCTTAGAGACAGGGAGTGGCTACACCTTC. This gives the protein CASSLETGSGYTF.

V is TRBV6-5 and J is TRBJ2-7, with TRBD1 matching over 8 bases. The CDR3 sequence is 14 residues long. Germline assignment: CDR1 MNHEY and CDR2 SVGAGI. V trimming: 2 bases; J trimming: 6 bases; junction bases outside the gene matches: 6. Here the CDR3 DNA reads TGTGCCAGCAGTTACAGGACAGGGATACCCGAGCAGTACTTC. Translated: CASSYRTGIPEQYF.

This chain joins TRBV28 and TRBJ1-6; D possibly corresponds to TRBD1 (5 bases). Trimming cost V 2 bases and J 6 bases, with 8 bases left between them. Looked up from germline, CDR1 is MDHEN and CDR2 is SYDVKM. This CDR3 spans 14 amino acids. CDR3 amino acids: CASSLRQGNSPLHF. The CDR3 DNA follows: TGTGCCAGCAGTTTACGGCAGGGTAATTCACCCCTCCACTTT.

The V gene is TRBV7-8, the J gene TRBJ2-5; weak D call: TRBD1 (5 bases). This CDR3 has 15 amino acids. Germline loops: CDR1 SGHVS, CDR2 FQNEAQ. Trimming removed 0 bases from V and 5 bases from J, with 13 bases in between. In DNA, the CDR3 is TGTGCCAGCAGCTTAGCGGGGCCCACCTCTGAGACCCAGTACTTC. This translates into CASSLAGPTSETQYF.

This chain uses TRBV9 with TRBJ1-6, with D unresolved. Trimming stripped 4 bases from V and 8 bases from J, with 19 bases between. This CDR3 has 16 residues. Germline V CDR1 and CDR2: SGDLS, YYNGEE. CDR3 protein: CASSILGEGNDSPLHF. In nucleotides, the CDR3 is TGTGCCAGCAGCATCCTTGGAGAGGGAAACGATTCACCCCTCCACTTT.

V gene TRBV5-5 combines with J gene TRBJ2-2; no firm D call. Germline V gene data show CDR1 as SGHKS and CDR2 as YYEKEE (reference sequence). The V end lost 0 bases, the J end lost 1 base, and 10 bases lay between the germline ends. The CDR3 spans 16 residues. For the CDR3, the DNA is TGTGCCAGCAGCTTGGTCGGCGGAGTGAACACCGGGGAGCTGTTTTTT. Translation gives CASSLVGGVNTGELFF.

The chain recombines TRBV7-9 with TRBJ2-3; tentative D call: TRBD2 (7 bases). The CDR3 loop spans 14 amino acids. V lost 0 bases and J 12 bases, leaving 16 bases between the germline ends. Germline-derived CDR1 and CDR2 are SEHNR and FQNEAQ (reference sequence). The CDR3 protein is CASSLAGGTPRQYF. CDR3 bases: TGTGCCAGCAGCTTAGCGGGGGGGACACCTCGACAGTATTTT.

This clone occurred once. This chain connects TRBV3-1 (or the pseudogene TRBV3-2) to TRBJ2-2; 8 positions match TRBD2. Per germline, CDR1 LGHDT and CDR2 YNNKEL (reference sequence). The V segment lost 5 bases and the J segment 9 bases; nucleotides outside the gene matches: 14. This CDR3 is 16 amino acids long. This CDR3 is CASSSRLAFEHRELFF. As DNA, the CDR3 is TGTGCCAGCAGCTCCCGACTAGCGTTCGAACACCGGGAGCTGTTTTTT.

Of note for this clone: An end of the junction differs from the germline gene, which may be a read error. The chain is built from TRBV27 and TRBJ1-1, with 7 positions matching TRBD1. The CDR3 has 14 amino acids. Germline V gives CDR1 MNHEY, CDR2 SMNVEV (reference sequence). The CDR3 sequence is CASSPTGVTIQVRF. Written as DNA, the CDR3 is TGTGCCAGCAGTCCCACAGGGGTCACAATACAAGTAAGGTTT.

The chain has TRBV5-6 and TRBJ2-7; perhaps TRBD2 as D (5 bases). The V end was cut by 4 bases, the J end by 0 bases, with 14 bases between. Germline CDR1 is SGHDT and CDR2 is YYEEEE. This CDR3 spans 15 amino acids. CDR3 protein: CASSPIGLSSYEQYF. In DNA form, the CDR3 reads TGTGCCAGCAGCCCCATCGGACTGTCCTCCTACGAGCAGTACTTC.

The V gene is TRBV9, the J gene TRBJ1-2; 8 nucleotides align to TRBD1. Germline V gene lookup returns CDR1 SGDLS and CDR2 YYNGEE. J was trimmed by 8 bases and V by 0 bases; bases with no gene match: 12. This CDR3 has 16 amino acids. The CDR3 coding sequence is TGTGCCAGCAGCGTAGGTGGACAGGGCGTTAAGGGGGGCTACACCTTC. Translated: CASSVGGQGVKGGYTF.

This chain joins TRBV10-3 and TRBJ1-5; D perhaps matches TRBD1 (5 bases). CDR3 length: 16 residues. Deletions cut 0 bases from V and 4 bases from J, with 13 bases between. CDR1 and CDR2 from the germline V gene are ENHRY and SYGVKD. The CDR3 region has the DNA TGTGCCATCAGTGAGTCGGTAGACAGCGCAAATCAGCCCCAGCATTTT. It encodes CAISESVDSANQPQHF.

As for this clone: Within the sample, other DNA sequences also encode this same CDR3. The gene calls are TRBV30 and TRBJ2-2; unclear D gene. The V end was cut by 3 bases, the J end by 6 bases, with 5 bases between. The CDR3 runs 11 residues. Germline V gene lookup returns CDR1 GTSNPN and CDR2 SVGIG (reference sequence). The DNA of the CDR3 is TGTGCCTGGAGCCCATCCGGGGAGCTGTTTTTT. Protein: CAWSPSGELFF.

The V call is TRBV19, the J call TRBJ1-1; weak D call: TRBD1 (6 bases). The CDR3 runs to 14 residues. Trimming left V 6 bases short and J 1 base short, with 12 bases between. CDR1 and CDR2 from the germline V gene are LNHDA and SQIVND (reference sequence). This CDR3 is CASRDTGKNTEAFF. The CDR3 DNA follows: TGTGCCAGTAGGGATACAGGGAAGAACACTGAAGCTTTCTTT. The full variable domain, rest sourced from reference TRBV19 and TRBJ1-1, is DGGITQSPKYLFRKEGQNVTLSCEQNLNHDAMYWYRQDPGQGLRLIYYSQIVNDFQKGDIAEGYSVSREKKESFPLTVTSAQKNPTAFYLCASRDTGKNTEAFFGQGTRLTVV.

This clone was counted only a few times. The CDR3 sequence is CASSGSKEYEKLFF. CDR3 sequence (DNA): TGTGCCAGCAGTGGTTCGAAAGAGTATGAAAAACTGTTTTTT. V and J are TRBV25-1 and TRBJ1-4; the D is unclear. The CDR3 is 14 amino acids. The germline V gene encodes CDR1 MGHDK and CDR2 SYGVNS. The ends were cut back, 4 bases at V and 6 bases at J, with 12 bases in the middle.

The genes are TRBV4-3 and TRBJ1-4; D perhaps matches TRBD1 (6 bases). Trimming pared 3 bases from V and 11 bases from J, leaving 19 bases between. CDR3 length: 15 residues. CDR1 is LGHNA and CDR2 is YSLEER in the germline V gene. Here the CDR3 DNA reads TGCGCCAGCAGCCAGGACATGATACAGGGTGATAAACTGTTTTTT. Its translation is CASSQDMIQGDKLFF.

The chain joins TRBV14 to TRBJ1-6, with 9 bases identical to TRBD1. Trimming cost V 6 bases and J 9 bases; bases outside gene matches: 3. The CDR3 totals 13 residues. Germline lookup yields CDR1 SGHDN and CDR2 FVKESK. DNA for the CDR3: TGTGCCAGCAGTTTGACAGGGGGTTCACCCCTCCACTTT. It specifies CASSLTGGSPLHF. Complete variable domain (other parts from reference TRBV14 and TRBJ1-6): EAGVTQFPSHSVIEKGQTVTLRCDPISGHDNLYWYRRVMGKEIKFLLHFVKESKQDESGMPNNRFLAERTGGTYSTLKVQPAELEDSGVYFCASSLTGGSPLHFGNGTRLTVT.

The chain combines TRBV5-1 with TRBJ2-7; 8 bases agree with TRBD2. The CDR3 is made up of 14 amino acids. The J segment lost 3 bases and the V segment lost 3 bases, leaving 5 bases of the junction unmatched. CDR1 is SGHRS, CDR2 YFSETQ, per germline. CDR3 DNA sequence: TGCGCCAGCAGCTCGGGGGGGACTATCTACGAGCAGTACTTC. This sequence encodes CASSSGGTIYEQYF.

The chain couples TRBV5-1 to TRBJ1-2; D is ambiguous. V lost 7 bases to trimming and J lost 8 bases, with 18 bases between them. The V gene's germline CDR1 is SGHRS and CDR2 YFSETQ. The CDR3 contains 13 residues. CDR3 in amino acids: CASATRTDSGYTF. In nucleotides, the CDR3 is TGCGCCAGCGCCACCCGTACTGATAGCGGCTACACCTTC.